Given below is one TCR beta chain in context. The recovered donors of Cohort 3 showed two negative PCRs, clearance, or symptom resolution. Original processing methods: Estimates of nucleated cell counts were drawn from the amplification of reference gene primers. Sequencing used immunoSEQ multiplex PCR; TCRdb keeps in-frame clones, though not all of them. The DNA was the basis for D and trimming; V, J and clone size are from that table. The sample consists of about 46,000 clones, 86% of them appearing once. The record originates from a study of blood T cell repertoires in COVID-19. CDR3 length equals 13 residues. Germline CDR1 SGHTA, CDR2 FQGNSA. Trimming removed 3 bases from V and 4 bases from J, with 8 bases in between.

The chain carries TRBV7-2 and TRBJ2-3; no reliable D call. The TCR was taken from a woman between 45 and 60 years old who had recovered from COVID-19. The sequencing sample was made of PBMCs or T cells enriched from blood (not recorded which). In DNA form, the CDR3 reads TGTGCCAGCAGCTTTGCCGAGGCAGATACGCAGTATTTT. Amino acids: CASSFAEADTQYF.